Sequencing of this T cell receptor beta chain was carried out in a study of cytomegalovirus exposure and HLA in healthy donors. 13 Jbeta primers and 60 Vbeta primers were used for the PCR. Sequencing used immunoSEQ multiplex PCR; TCRdb keeps in-frame clones, though not all of them. The data hold about 160,000 clones, with 70% to 80% observed a single time. Study findings and constraints: Presence/absence analyses treated sequencing depth as roughly uniform across donors. According to a later analysis, donors in an Asian-associated ancestry cluster reportedly had fewer N-insertions than the roughly 670-donor mean.

Looked up from germline, CDR1 is LGHNA and CDR2 is YNFKEQ. The ends were cut back, 1 base at V and 5 bases at J, with 11 bases in the middle. CDR3 length equals 14 residues. Worth noting for this clone: The antigen is undetermined.

The TCR sequence derives from a male donor in good health and CMV-seronegative. The chain carries TRBV4-2 and TRBJ1-1, with a weak D call TRBD1 (5 bases). The sequenced sample was PBMCs. CDR3 sequence reads: CASSQGGAKTEAFF. The CDR3 DNA reads TGTGCCAGCAGCCAAGGTGGGGCGAAAACTGAAGCTTTCTTT.